Listed below are T cell receptor beta chains from one sample, sequenced in a study of blood T cell repertoires in COVID-19. TCRdb's table, derived via immunoSEQ multiplex PCR, lists solely in-frame clones and lacks some. This table has roughly 110,000 clones, approximately 90% appearing once. The sequencing sample was made of peripheral blood. Receptors originate from a man aged 50-59 years with active or convalescent COVID-19. Each CDR3 is given with its conserved first and last residue. The D gene is left open where the match is weak. Only part of the rows carry a size: once, few, many, or a class if the clone is expanded.

clone_size | j_call | d_call | v_call | cdr3_aa | cdr3_nt
few | TRBJ1-1 | NA | TRBV6-1 | CASSESLSSNTEAFF | TGTGCCAGCAGTGAATCCCTTTCTTCGAACACTGAAGCTTTCTTT
many | TRBJ2-3 | TRBD2 | TRBV27 | CASSLLAGGTGDTQYF | TGTGCCAGCAGTTTACTGGCGGGAGGGACGGGAGATACGCAGTATTTT
NA | TRBJ2-1 | TRBD2 | TRBV19 | CASRTLAGAGRQFF | TGTGCCAGTAGAACACTAGCGGGGGCTGGGAGGCAGTTCTTC
NA | TRBJ2-7 | NA | TRBV27 | CASSRTSGNPYEQYF | TGTGCCAGCAGCCGTACGTCAGGAAACCCTTACGAGCAGTACTTC
once | TRBJ1-5 | TRBD1 | TRBV6-1 | CASSEIRGRDQPQHF | TGTGCCAGCAGTGAGATCAGGGGGCGCGATCAGCCCCAGCATTTT
once | TRBJ2-2 | NA | TRBV28 | CASSFGGYFGELFF | TGTGCCAGCAGTTTTGGAGGGTACTTCGGGGAGCTGTTTTTT
NA | TRBJ1-5 | NA | TRBV6-1 | CASSEQEEQPQHF | TGTGCCAGCAGTGAACAGGAAGAACAGCCCCAGCATTTT
NA | TRBJ2-1 | TRBD1 | TRBV28 | CASSLLATGDTYNEQFF | TGTGCCAGCAGCCTATTGGCTACAGGGGATACCTACAATGAGCAGTTCTTC
NA | TRBJ2-3 | TRBD2 | TRBV18 | CASSPKTYGTSGNADTQYF | TGTGCCAGCTCACCGAAAACTTACGGGACTAGCGGGAACGCAGATACGCAGTATTTT
NA | TRBJ2-5 | TRBD1 | TRBV27 | CASNSGTAQETQYF | TGTGCCAGCAACTCAGGGACAGCCCAAGAGACCCAGTACTTC
NA | TRBJ1-1 | NA | TRBV11-2 | CASSPGTPEAFF | TGTGCCAGCAGCCCCGGGACTCCCGAAGCTTTCTTT
NA | TRBJ2-3 | TRBD2 | TRBV11-3 | CASSSGLAGADTQYF | TGTGCCAGCAGCTCGGGACTAGCGGGCGCAGATACGCAGTATTTT
NA | TRBJ1-1 | NA | TRBV7-8 | CASSLQTARTEAFF | TGTGCCAGCAGCCTCCAGACAGCGCGCACTGAAGCTTTCTTT
NA | TRBJ1-2 | NA | TRBV7-9 | CASSLDGARANYGYTF | TGTGCCAGCAGCTTAGATGGTGCCAGGGCTAACTATGGCTACACCTTC
NA | TRBJ1-3 | NA | TRBV11-2 | CASSLSWATGNTIYF | TGTGCCAGCAGCTTATCGTGGGCGACTGGAAACACCATATATTTT
NA | TRBJ2-7 | TRBD2 | TRBV5-1 | CASSLISLAGSSYEQYF | TGCGCCAGCAGCTTGATTTCCCTAGCGGGGAGCTCCTACGAGCAGTACTTC
NA | TRBJ2-7 | NA | TRBV10-3 | CAIRALDEQYF | TGTGCCATCAGGGCCCTCGACGAGCAGTACTTC
NA | TRBJ2-3 | NA | TRBV3-1/TRBV3-2 | CASSQGGDRTDTQYF | TGTGCCAGCAGCCAAGGGGGCGATCGCACAGATACGCAGTATTTT